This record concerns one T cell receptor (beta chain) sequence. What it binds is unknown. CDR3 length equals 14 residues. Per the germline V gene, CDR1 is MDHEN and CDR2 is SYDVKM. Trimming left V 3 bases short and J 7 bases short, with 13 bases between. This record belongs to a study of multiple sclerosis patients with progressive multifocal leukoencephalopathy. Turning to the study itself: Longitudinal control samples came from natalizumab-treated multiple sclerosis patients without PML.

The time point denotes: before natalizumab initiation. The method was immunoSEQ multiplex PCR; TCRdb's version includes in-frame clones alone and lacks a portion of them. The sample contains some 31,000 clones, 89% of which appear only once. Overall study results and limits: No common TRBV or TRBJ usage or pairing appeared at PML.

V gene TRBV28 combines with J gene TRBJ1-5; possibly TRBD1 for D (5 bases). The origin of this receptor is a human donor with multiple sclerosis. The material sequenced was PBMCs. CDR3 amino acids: CASSLAGGRQPQHF. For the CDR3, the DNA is TGTGCCAGCAGTTTGGCGGGGGGTCGGCAGCCCCAGCATTTT. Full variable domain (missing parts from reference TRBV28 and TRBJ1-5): DVKVTQSSRYLVKRTGEKVFLECVQDMDHENMFWYRQDPGLGLRLIYFSYDVKMKEKGDIPEGYSVSREKKERFSLILESASTNQTSMYLCASSLAGGRQPQHFGDGTRLSIL.